A single sample is the source of the 6 T cell receptor beta chains below, sequenced in a study of blood T cell repertoires in COVID-19. Data came from immunoSEQ multiplex PCR; TCRdb stores just in-frame clones and leaves some out. The sample has 200,000 to 300,000 clones, around 83% seen once. Sequencing was performed on peripheral blood. These receptor sequences come from a man aged 40-55 years who had recovered from COVID-19.

This chain joins TRBV5-6 and TRBJ2-1, with 7 nucleotides matching TRBD2. Germline values: CDR1 SGHDT, CDR2 YYEEEE. Trimming removed 1 base from V and 9 bases from J; junction bases left unmatched: 10. The CDR3 loop spans 15 amino acids. The DNA of the CDR3 is TGTGCCAGCAGCTTGTGGTTAGCGGGCGACATTGAGCAGTTCTTC. As protein: CASSLWLAGDIEQFF.

The chain links TRBV7-2 to TRBJ2-7; 9 nucleotides line up with TRBD1. J was trimmed by 6 bases and V by 2 bases; bases with no gene match: 5. The germline gives CDR1 SGHTA, CDR2 FQGNSA. The CDR3 sequence is 14 residues long. In DNA form, the CDR3 reads TGTGCCAGCAGCTTAACCGGGACAGGGACCGAGCAGTACTTC. Encoded protein: CASSLTGTGTEQYF.

The chain joins TRBV19 to TRBJ1-3; TRBD1 is a possible D gene (6 bases). CDR1 and CDR2 (germline): LNHDA, SQIVND (reference sequence). There are 14 residues in the CDR3. Trimming removed 7 bases from V and 0 bases from J, with 10 bases in between. CDR3 in amino acids: CASTRGGSGNTIYF. CDR3 nucleotides: TGTGCCAGTACTCGAGGGGGCTCTGGAAACACCATATATTTT.

This chain links TRBV6-5 with TRBJ1-4; 11 nucleotides agree with TRBD1. The ends lost 8 bases at V and 8 bases at J; junction bases unmatched: 4. CDR3 length: 13 residues. CDR1 and CDR2 from the germline V gene are MNHEY and SVGAGI. In DNA, the CDR3 is TGTGCCAGCGCCGGGACAGGGGGGGAAAAACTGTTTTTT. Its protein is CASAGTGGEKLFF.

There are a few counts of this clone. The V call is TRBV6-1, the J call TRBJ1-2, with D possibly matching TRBD1 (6 bases). V was pared by 0 bases and J by 2 bases, with 13 bases between. The CDR3 has 16 amino acids. Germline V gene data show CDR1 as MNHNS and CDR2 as SASEGT. DNA of the CDR3: TGTGCCAGCAGTGAAGCGGGGCAGGGGAAGAACTATGGCTACACCTTC. Protein sequence: CASSEAGQGKNYGYTF.

The genes are TRBV11-2 and TRBJ1-1; TRBD1 is a possible D gene (6 bases). The ends were cut back, 2 bases at V and 8 bases at J, with 9 bases in the middle. Germline V lookup: CDR1 SGHAT, CDR2 FQNNGV. This CDR3 is 12 amino acids long. The CDR3 DNA is TGTGCCAGCAGCTTATACAGGGCAGAAGCTTTCTTT. Its protein product is CASSLYRAEAFF.